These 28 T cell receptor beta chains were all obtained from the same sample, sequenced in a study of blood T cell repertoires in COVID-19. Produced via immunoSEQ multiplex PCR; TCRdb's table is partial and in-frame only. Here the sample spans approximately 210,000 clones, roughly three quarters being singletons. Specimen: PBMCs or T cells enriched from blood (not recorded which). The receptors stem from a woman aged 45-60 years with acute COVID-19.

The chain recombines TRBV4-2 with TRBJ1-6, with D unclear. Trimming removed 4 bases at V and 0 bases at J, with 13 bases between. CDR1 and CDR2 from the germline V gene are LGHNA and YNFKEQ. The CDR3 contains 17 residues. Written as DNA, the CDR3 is TGTGCCAGCAGCCCCGACGGGAAAAGCTCCTATAATTCACCCCTCCACTTT. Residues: CASSPDGKSSYNSPLHF.

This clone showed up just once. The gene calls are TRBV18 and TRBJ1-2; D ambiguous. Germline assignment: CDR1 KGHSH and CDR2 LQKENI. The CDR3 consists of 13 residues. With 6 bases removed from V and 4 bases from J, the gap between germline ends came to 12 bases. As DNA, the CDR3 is TGTGCCAGCTCGGACGGACTGTCCTATGGCTACACCTTC. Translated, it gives CASSDGLSYGYTF.

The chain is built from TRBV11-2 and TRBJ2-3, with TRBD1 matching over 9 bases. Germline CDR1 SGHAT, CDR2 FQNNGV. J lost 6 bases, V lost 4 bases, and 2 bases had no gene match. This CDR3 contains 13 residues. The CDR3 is CASSWTGDDTQYF. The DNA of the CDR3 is TGTGCCAGCAGCTGGACAGGGGATGATACGCAGTATTTT.

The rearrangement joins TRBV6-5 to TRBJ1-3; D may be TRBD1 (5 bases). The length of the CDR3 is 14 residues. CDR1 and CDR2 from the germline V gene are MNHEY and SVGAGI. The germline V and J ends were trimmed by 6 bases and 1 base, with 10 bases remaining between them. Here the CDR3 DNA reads TGTGCCAGCAGCTCGACAGATTCTGGAAACACCATATATTTT. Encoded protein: CASSSTDSGNTIYF.

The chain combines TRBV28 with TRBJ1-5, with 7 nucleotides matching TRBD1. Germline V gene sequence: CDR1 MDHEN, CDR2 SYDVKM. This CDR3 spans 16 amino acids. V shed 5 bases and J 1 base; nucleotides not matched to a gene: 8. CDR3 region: CASSAEQGRSNQPQHF. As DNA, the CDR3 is TGTGCCAGCAGTGCCGAACAGGGGCGAAGCAATCAGCCCCAGCATTTT.

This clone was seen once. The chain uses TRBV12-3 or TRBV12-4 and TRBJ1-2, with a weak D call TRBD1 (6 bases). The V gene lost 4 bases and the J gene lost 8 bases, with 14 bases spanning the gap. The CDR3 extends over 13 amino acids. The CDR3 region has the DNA TGTGCCAGCAGTTCATACAGGGAGAGAGGCTACACCTTC. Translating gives CASSSYRERGYTF.

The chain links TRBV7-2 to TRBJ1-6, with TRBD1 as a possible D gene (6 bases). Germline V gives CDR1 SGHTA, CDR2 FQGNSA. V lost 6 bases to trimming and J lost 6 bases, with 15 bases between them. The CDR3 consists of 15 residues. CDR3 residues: CASRGFRGSNSPLHF. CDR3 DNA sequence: TGTGCCAGCAGAGGGTTCAGGGGCAGTAATTCACCCCTCCACTTT.

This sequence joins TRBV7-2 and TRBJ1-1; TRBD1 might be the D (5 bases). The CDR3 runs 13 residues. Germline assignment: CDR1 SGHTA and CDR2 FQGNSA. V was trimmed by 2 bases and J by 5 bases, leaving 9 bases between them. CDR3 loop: CASSLSGGTEAFF. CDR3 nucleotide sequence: TGTGCCAGCAGCTTATCGGGGGGGACTGAAGCTTTCTTT.

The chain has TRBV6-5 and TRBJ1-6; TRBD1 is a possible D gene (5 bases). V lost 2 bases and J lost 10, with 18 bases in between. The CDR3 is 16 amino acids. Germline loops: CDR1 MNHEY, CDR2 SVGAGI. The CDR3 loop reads CASSYKGVSGASPLHF. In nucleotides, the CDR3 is TGTGCCAGCAGTTACAAAGGGGTCTCTGGCGCGTCACCCCTCCACTTT.

In DNA, the CDR3 is TGTGCCAGTAACAAGTCGCCTGGGGCGGGACAGGGGGCAGAACGTAACTATGGCTACACCTTC. Translated: CASNKSPGAGQGAERNYGYTF. The chain employs TRBV19 and TRBJ1-2, with 12 bases aligning to TRBD1. The CDR3 sequence is 21 residues long. Germline assignment: CDR1 LNHDA and CDR2 SQIVND (reference sequence). V lost 7 bases and J lost 1; bases outside the gene matches: 22.

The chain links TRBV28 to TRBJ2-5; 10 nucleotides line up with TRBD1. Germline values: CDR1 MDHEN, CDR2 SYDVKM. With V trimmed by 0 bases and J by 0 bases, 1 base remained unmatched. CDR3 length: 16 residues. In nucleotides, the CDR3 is TGTGCCAGCAGTTTATGGGGACAGGGGCACCAAGAGACCCAGTACTTC. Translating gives CASSLWGQGHQETQYF.

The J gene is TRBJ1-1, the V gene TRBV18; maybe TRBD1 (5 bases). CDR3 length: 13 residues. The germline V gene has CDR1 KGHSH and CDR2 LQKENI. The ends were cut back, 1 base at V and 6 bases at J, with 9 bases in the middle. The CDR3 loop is CASSPRSGAEAFF. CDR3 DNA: TGTGCCAGCTCACCACGATCGGGGGCTGAAGCTTTCTTT.

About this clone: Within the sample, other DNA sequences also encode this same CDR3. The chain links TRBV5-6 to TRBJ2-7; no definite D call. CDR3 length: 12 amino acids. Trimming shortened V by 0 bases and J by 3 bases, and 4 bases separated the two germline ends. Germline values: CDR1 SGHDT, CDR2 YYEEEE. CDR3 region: CASSLGGYEQYV. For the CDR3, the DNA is TGTGCCAGCAGCTTGGGAGGCTACGAGCAGTACGTC.

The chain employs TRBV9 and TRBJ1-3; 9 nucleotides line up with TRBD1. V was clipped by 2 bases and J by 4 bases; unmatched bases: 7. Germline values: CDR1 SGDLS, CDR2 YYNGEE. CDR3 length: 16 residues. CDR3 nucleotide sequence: TGTGCCAGCAGCGTGGCACAGGGGGCGGCCGGAAACACCATATATTTT. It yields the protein CASSVAQGAAGNTIYF.

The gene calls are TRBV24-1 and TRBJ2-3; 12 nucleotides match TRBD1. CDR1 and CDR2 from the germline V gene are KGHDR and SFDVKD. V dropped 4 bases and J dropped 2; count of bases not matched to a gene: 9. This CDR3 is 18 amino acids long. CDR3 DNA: TGTGCCACCAGTGAACTGGGACAGGGGGCTACCTCCACAGATACGCAGTATTTT. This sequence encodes CATSELGQGATSTDTQYF.

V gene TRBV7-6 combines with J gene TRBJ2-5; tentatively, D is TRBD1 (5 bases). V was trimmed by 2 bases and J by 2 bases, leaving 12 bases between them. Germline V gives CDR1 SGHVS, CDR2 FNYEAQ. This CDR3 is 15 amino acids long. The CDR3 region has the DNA TGTGCCAGCAGCTTAATGCAGGGTCGACAAGAGACCCAGTACTTC. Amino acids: CASSLMQGRQETQYF.

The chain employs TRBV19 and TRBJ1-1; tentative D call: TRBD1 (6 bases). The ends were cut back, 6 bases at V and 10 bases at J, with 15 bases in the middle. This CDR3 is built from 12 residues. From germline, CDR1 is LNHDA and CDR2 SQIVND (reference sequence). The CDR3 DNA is TGTGCCAGTAGGGACAGAGGGGGTGTAGCTTTCTTT. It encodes CASRDRGGVAFF.

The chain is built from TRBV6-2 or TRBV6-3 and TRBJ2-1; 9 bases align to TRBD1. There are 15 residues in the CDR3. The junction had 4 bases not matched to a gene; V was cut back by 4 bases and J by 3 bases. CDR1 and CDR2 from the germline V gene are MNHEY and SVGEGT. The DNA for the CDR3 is TGTGCCAGCAGTTCGGACAGGGGATACTACAATGAGCAGTTCTTC. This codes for CASSSDRGYYNEQFF.

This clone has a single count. The CDR3 DNA reads TGTGCCAGCAGCTCGTCCGGGACAGGGGCTCCTCGGGACGTC. It encodes CASSSSGTGAPRDV. The chain joins TRBV5-4 to TRBJ2-7; 10 bases map to TRBD1. The CDR3 sequence is 14 residues long. Per germline, CDR1 SGHNT and CDR2 YYREEE (reference sequence).

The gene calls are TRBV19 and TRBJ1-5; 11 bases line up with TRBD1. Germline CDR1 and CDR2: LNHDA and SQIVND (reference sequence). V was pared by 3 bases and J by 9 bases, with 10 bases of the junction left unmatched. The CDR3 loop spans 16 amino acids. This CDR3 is CASSIRGQGASRPQHF. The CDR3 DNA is TGTGCCAGTAGTATTCGAGGACAGGGGGCCTCGCGGCCCCAGCATTTT.

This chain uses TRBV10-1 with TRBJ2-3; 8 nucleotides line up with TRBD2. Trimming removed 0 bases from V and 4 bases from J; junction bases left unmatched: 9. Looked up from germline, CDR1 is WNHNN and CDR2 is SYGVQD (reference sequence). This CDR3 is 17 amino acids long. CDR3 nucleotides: TGCGCCAGCAGTGAGTCTGGGAGTAGCGGGGAGTCAGATACGCAGTATTTT. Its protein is CASSESGSSGESDTQYF.

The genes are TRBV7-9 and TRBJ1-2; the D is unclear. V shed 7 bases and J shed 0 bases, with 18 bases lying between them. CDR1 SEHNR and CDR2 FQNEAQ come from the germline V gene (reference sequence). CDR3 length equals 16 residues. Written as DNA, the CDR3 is TGTGCCAGCACCCGACAAAACAGTTTAGCTAACTATGGCTACACCTTC. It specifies CASTRQNSLANYGYTF. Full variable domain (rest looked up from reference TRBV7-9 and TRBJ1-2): DTGVSQNPRHKITKRGQNVTFRCDPISEHNRLYWYRQTLGQGPEFLTYFQNEAQLEKSRLLSDRFSAERPKGSFSTLEIQRTEQGDSAMYLCASTRQNSLANYGYTFGSGTRLTVV.

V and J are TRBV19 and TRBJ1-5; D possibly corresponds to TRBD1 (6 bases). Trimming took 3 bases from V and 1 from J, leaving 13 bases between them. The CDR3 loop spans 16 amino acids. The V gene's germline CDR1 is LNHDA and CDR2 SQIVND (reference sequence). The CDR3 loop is CASSMQGQGSNQPQHF. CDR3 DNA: TGTGCCAGTAGTATGCAGGGGCAGGGGAGCAATCAGCCCCAGCATTTT.

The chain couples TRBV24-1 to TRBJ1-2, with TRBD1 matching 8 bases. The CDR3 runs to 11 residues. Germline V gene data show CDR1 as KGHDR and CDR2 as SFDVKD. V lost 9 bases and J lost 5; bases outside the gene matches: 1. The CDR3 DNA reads TGTGCCACCGGACAGGGATATGGCTACACCTTC. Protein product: CATGQGYGYTF.

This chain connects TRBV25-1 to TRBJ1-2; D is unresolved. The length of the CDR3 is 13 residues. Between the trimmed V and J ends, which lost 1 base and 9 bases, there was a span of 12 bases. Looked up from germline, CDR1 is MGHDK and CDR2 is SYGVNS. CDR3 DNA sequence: TGTGCCAGCAGTGAATTGGCAGGTCTGAGCTACACCTTC. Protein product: CASSELAGLSYTF.

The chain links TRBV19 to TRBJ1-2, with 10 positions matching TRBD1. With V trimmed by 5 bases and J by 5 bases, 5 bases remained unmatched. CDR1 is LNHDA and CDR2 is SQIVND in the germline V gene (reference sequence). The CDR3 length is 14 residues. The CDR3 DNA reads TGTGCCAGTAGTCCAGGACAGGGGGAGTATGGCTACACCTTC. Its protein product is CASSPGQGEYGYTF. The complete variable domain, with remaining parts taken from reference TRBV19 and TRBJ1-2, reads DGGITQSPKYLFRKEGQNVTLSCEQNLNHDAMYWYRQDPGQGLRLIYYSQIVNDFQKGDIAEGYSVSREKKESFPLTVTSAQKNPTAFYLCASSPGQGEYGYTFGSGTRLTVV.

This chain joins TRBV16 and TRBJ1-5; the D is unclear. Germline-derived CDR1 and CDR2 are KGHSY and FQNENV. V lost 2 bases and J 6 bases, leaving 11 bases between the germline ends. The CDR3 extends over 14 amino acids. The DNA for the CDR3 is TGTGCCAGCAGCCAAGGTCCGGTGAGTCAGCCCCAGCATTTT. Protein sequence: CASSQGPVSQPQHF.

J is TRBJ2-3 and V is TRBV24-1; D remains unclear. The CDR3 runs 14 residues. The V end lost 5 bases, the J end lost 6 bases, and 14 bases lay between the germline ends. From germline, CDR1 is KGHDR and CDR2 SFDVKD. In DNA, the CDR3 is TGTGCCACCAGTGGTGGCCCGGAGTGGGATACGCAGTATTTT. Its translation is CATSGGPEWDTQYF.